This entry lists 23 T cell receptor beta chains sequenced from one sample in a study of T cell clusters in autoimmune cytopenias. Tens of thousands of genome equivalents of blood DNA were amplified for TRB. One tube held mixed TRB-A and TRB-B primer pools for touch-down PCR. Reprocessing the multiplex PCR reads, TCRdb reports a single entry for every CDR3 protein and omits DNA. This sample's table reports several thousand distinct CDR3 sequences. This same sample was also taken into another study, of T cell repertoires in aging, cancer and after chemotherapy.

Specimen: peripheral blood. The receptors originated from a human donor in good health.

Frequency places this clonotype as medium-sized. This chain uses TRBV19 with TRBJ2-3; TCRdb lists TRBD1, though no DNA is available to test this call. Germline assignment: CDR1 LNHDA and CDR2 SQIVND (reference sequence). The CDR3 consists of 14 residues. CDR3 sequence reads: CASSPRAGTDTQYF.

This chain joins TRBV11-1 and TRBJ1-2. The CDR3 extends over 14 amino acids. CDR1 is SGHAT, CDR2 FQDESV, per germline (reference sequence). CDR3 amino acids: CASSLAGADYGYTF. The variable domain in full, with the rest retrieved from reference TRBV11-1 and TRBJ1-2, is EAEVAQSPRYKITEKSQAVAFWCDPISGHATLYWYRQILGQGPELLVQFQDESVVDDSQLPKDRFSAERLKGVDSTLKIQPAELGDSAMYLCASSLAGADYGYTFGSGTRLTVV.

This clonotype is medium-sized by frequency. J is TRBJ2-1 and V is TRBV18; TCRdb selects TRBD2, and the lack of DNA leaves this call unchecked. Germline CDR1 KGHSH, CDR2 LQKENI. CDR3 size: 17 residues. The CDR3 sequence: CASSLGTSGSSYNEQFF.

V usage is TRBV20-1 and J usage is TRBJ2-4. Germline CDR1 is DFQATT and CDR2 is SNEGSKA (reference sequence). The CDR3 has 15 amino acids. The CDR3 loop is CSAIHVKLAKNIQYF.

Considering frequency, this clonotype is medium-sized. V gene TRBV19 combines with J gene TRBJ2-7. The CDR3 has 13 amino acids. Germline V gene sequence: CDR1 LNHDA, CDR2 SQIVND (reference sequence). CDR3 sequence: CASSISSSYEQYF.

Considering frequency, this clonotype is medium-sized. The V call is TRBV6-2 or TRBV6-3, the J call TRBJ2-7; there is no DNA to check the TCRdb D call of TRBD1. Germline V CDR1 and CDR2: MNHEY, SVGEGT. There are 15 residues in the CDR3. CDR3 in amino acids: CASSSPPTNSYEQYF.

The chain couples TRBV12-3 or TRBV12-4 to TRBJ1-5; TCRdb returns TRBD1, unconfirmable since there is no DNA. The CDR3 is 16 residues long. The CDR3 protein is CASSLELWRPGQPQHF.

The V and J genes are TRBV5-6 and TRBJ1-3. This CDR3 is 15 amino acids long. Germline CDR1 reads SGHDT; CDR2 reads YYEEEE. CDR3 protein: CASSWEGLSGNTIYF.

This clonotype shows up as medium-sized by frequency. The chain couples TRBV19 to TRBJ1-5; the D call from TCRdb, TRBD1, cannot be confirmed without DNA. The CDR3 is 17 amino acids. Per germline, CDR1 LNHDA and CDR2 SQIVND (reference sequence). This CDR3 is CASSIGGGRVGYQPQHF. Using reference TRBV19 and TRBJ1-5 for the parts outside the CDR3, the full variable domain is DGGITQSPKYLFRKEGQNVTLSCEQNLNHDAMYWYRQDPGQGLRLIYYSQIVNDFQKGDIAEGYSVSREKKESFPLTVTSAQKNPTAFYLCASSIGGGRVGYQPQHFGDGTRLSIL.

This chain uses TRBV10-3 with TRBJ2-3; there is no DNA to check the TCRdb D call of TRBD1. The CDR3 totals 17 residues. The germline V gene has CDR1 ENHRY and CDR2 SYGVKD. This chain's CDR3 is CAIRSGTGISSTDTQYF.

The rearrangement uses TRBV6-1 and TRBJ2-5; TCRdb names TRBD2, which stays unverified in the absence of DNA. This CDR3 has 15 residues. Germline V gene data show CDR1 as MNHNS and CDR2 as SASEGT. CDR3 sequence: CASSEGSGIVETQYF.

This clonotype shows up as large by frequency. V usage is TRBV5-6 and J usage is TRBJ2-3; TCRdb names TRBD2, which stays unverified in the absence of DNA. There are 16 residues in the CDR3. Germline V gene sequence: CDR1 SGHDT, CDR2 YYEEEE. CDR3 in amino acids: CASSFAGGGSTDTQYF.

Judged by frequency, this clonotype is medium-sized. V gene TRBV29-1 combines with J gene TRBJ2-3; the D call from TCRdb, TRBD1, cannot be confirmed without DNA. The germline V gene encodes CDR1 SQVTM and CDR2 ANQGSEA. The CDR3 runs to 14 residues. CDR3 protein: CSVEVGANTDTQYF.

This clonotype is classed as medium-sized (0.01 to 0.1%) by frequency. The chain links TRBV6-2 or TRBV6-3 to TRBJ2-1; the TRBD2 assignment by TCRdb is unverifiable without DNA. Germline CDR1 reads MNHEY; CDR2 reads SVGEGT. The CDR3 has 16 amino acids. This CDR3 reads CASRGLAGGSYNEQFF.

This rearrangement joins TRBV24-1 to TRBJ2-3; TCRdb designates TRBD1, a call that cannot be tested without DNA. In germline, CDR1 is KGHDR, CDR2 SFDVKD. The CDR3 runs 14 residues. CDR3: CATSGTTSTDTQYF.

Considering frequency, this clonotype is medium-sized (0.01 to 0.1%). The rearrangement uses TRBV27 and TRBJ2-1. CDR1 is MNHEY, CDR2 SMNVEV, per germline (reference sequence). The CDR3 is 12 residues long. The CDR3 spells CASRKGFNEQFF.

Measured by frequency, this clonotype is medium-sized. The chain joins TRBV19 to TRBJ2-7. The CDR3 is 16 amino acids. The germline CDR1 and CDR2 sequences are LNHDA and SQIVND (reference sequence). The CDR3 region is CASSSPPDLSSYEQYF.

The V call is TRBV7-9, the J call TRBJ1-2. From germline, CDR1 is SEHNR and CDR2 FQNEAQ (reference sequence). The CDR3 is 15 residues long. The CDR3 sequence: CASSRTVVAQDGYTF.

The chain uses TRBV6-1 and TRBJ2-7; TCRdb names TRBD1, which stays unverified in the absence of DNA. The length of the CDR3 is 15 residues. Germline V gene data show CDR1 as MNHNS and CDR2 as SASEGT. The CDR3 protein is CASTPRGDSTYEQYF.

The gene calls are TRBV12-3 or TRBV12-4 and TRBJ1-3; TCRdb picks TRBD1, but there is no DNA to check that call. The CDR3 spans 16 residues. The CDR3 here is CASSPRQASSGNTIYF.

By frequency, this clonotype is medium-sized. The chain couples TRBV27 to TRBJ2-1; the TCRdb call, TRBD2, lacks DNA for checking. Per the germline V gene, CDR1 is MNHEY and CDR2 is SMNVEV (reference sequence). There are 15 residues in the CDR3. CDR3 sequence reads: CASRPGTSGLNEQFF.

This clonotype counts as medium-sized by frequency. The rearrangement uses TRBV19 and TRBJ1-2; TCRdb's D call of TRBD1 is untestable without DNA. The CDR3 has 15 residues. Germline assignment: CDR1 LNHDA and CDR2 SQIVND (reference sequence). The CDR3 loop is CASSVGQGTNYGYTF.

This rearrangement joins TRBV11-2 to TRBJ2-1. The CDR3 has 15 amino acids. CDR1 SGHAT and CDR2 FQNNGV come from the germline V gene. CDR3 residues: CASSLTSISANEQFF. Complete variable domain (other parts from reference TRBV11-2 and TRBJ2-1): EAGVAQSPRYKIIEKRQSVAFWCNPISGHATLYWYQQILGQGPKLLIQFQNNGVVDDSQLPKDRFSAERLKGVDSTLKIQPAKLEDSAVYLCASSLTSISANEQFFGPGTRLTVL.